The 27 T cell receptor beta chains listed next were all sequenced from one sample in a study of regulatory dendritic cells for organ transplantation. Their specific antigens are unknown. Data came from immunoSEQ multiplex PCR; TCRdb stores just in-frame clones and leaves some out. The sample lists about 12,000 clones, 60% to 80% occurring once. CFSE-labeled sorted T cells met regulatory or mature dendritic cells for approximately 5 days. Sequenced: naive CD8+ T cells from blood cultured with regulatory dendritic cells. Subset given: CD45RA+ naive T cells. The source of these receptors is a human donor in good health.

The V and J genes are TRBV13 and TRBJ2-1; TRBD2 aligns across 10 bases. With 1 base clipped from V and 4 bases from J, the junction kept 10 bases outside the gene matches. Germline V gene sequence: CDR1 PRHDT, CDR2 FYEKMQ (reference sequence). The CDR3 runs 18 residues. The CDR3 spells CASSLEGSGGARYNEQFF. For the CDR3, the DNA is TGTGCCAGCAGCTTAGAGGGAAGCGGGGGGGCTAGGTACAATGAGCAGTTCTTC. Drawing the rest from reference TRBV13 and TRBJ2-1, the complete variable domain is AAGVIQSPRHLIKEKRETATLKCYPIPRHDTVYWYQQGPGQDPQFLISFYEKMQSDKGSIPDRFSAQQFSDYHSELNMSSLELGDSALYFCASSLEGSGGARYNEQFFGPGTRLTVL.

Details on this clone: The junction departs from the called germline gene at one end, perhaps through a read error. DNA of the CDR3: TGCAGTGCTCCCGACGGAGAAATTCGGTACTTC. This codes for CSAPDGEIRYF. The chain employs TRBV20-1 and TRBJ2-4, with D uncertain. Germline values: CDR1 DFQATT, CDR2 SNEGSKA (reference sequence). This CDR3 spans 11 amino acids.

The chain couples TRBV5-3 to TRBJ2-3, with 10 bases fitting TRBD2. TRBV5-3 is marked as an open reading frame, function uncertain. Trimming cost V 3 bases and J 2 bases; bases outside gene matches: 6. The CDR3 sequence is 16 residues long. CDR3 protein: CARSSRTSGSTDTQYF. The CDR3 DNA reads as TGTGCCAGAAGCTCCCGGACTAGCGGTTCCACAGATACGCAGTATTTT.

This chain uses TRBV7-9 with TRBJ1-2; D not resolved. CDR1 SEHNR and CDR2 FQNEAQ come from the germline V gene (reference sequence). Trimming cost V 5 bases and J 0 bases, with 16 bases left between them. The CDR3 is 16 residues long. CDR3 sequence (DNA): TGTGCCAGCAGCCCCACCACAGTTTTAGCTAACTATGGCTACACCTTC. Translation gives CASSPTTVLANYGYTF.

The chain recombines TRBV7-6 with TRBJ1-1; D is perhaps TRBD1 (6 bases). This CDR3 contains 15 residues. V lost 1 base and J lost 5, with 14 bases in between. Germline values: CDR1 SGHVS, CDR2 FNYEAQ. The CDR3 sequence: CASSLGGGARTEAFF. In DNA, the CDR3 is TGTGCCAGCAGCTTAGGGGGGGGCGCAAGGACTGAAGCTTTCTTT.

The chain has TRBV6-1 and TRBJ2-7; 9 bases are a match to TRBD1. The V and J ends lost 4 bases and 3 bases, in that order; junction bases with no gene match: 10. CDR3 length equals 16 residues. CDR1 MNHNS and CDR2 SASEGT come from the germline V gene. The CDR3 DNA reads as TGTGCCAGCAGTGGGCCCGGGACAGGGTTATTCTACGAGCAGTACTTC. It encodes CASSGPGTGLFYEQYF.

The DNA of the CDR3 is TGTGCTAGTGGTTTACCGGGGAACGAGCAGTACTTC. Translation: CASGLPGNEQYF. This sequence joins TRBV12-5 and TRBJ2-7; D is possibly TRBD2 (5 bases). Germline values: CDR1 LGHNT, CDR2 FRNRAP. This CDR3 region has 12 residues. Trimming took off 3 bases at V and 5 bases at J, with 8 bases between the two ends.

This rearrangement joins TRBV29-1 to TRBJ2-5, with D possibly matching TRBD2 (5 bases). Trimming stripped 2 bases from V and 3 bases from J, with 13 bases between. Per the germline V gene, CDR1 is SQVTM and CDR2 is ANQGSEA. This CDR3 contains 14 residues. The CDR3 spells CSVEKGGPKETQYF. As DNA, the CDR3 is TGCAGCGTTGAAAAAGGCGGGCCCAAAGAGACCCAGTACTTC.

This chain links TRBV6-1 with TRBJ2-7; no clear D. Germline assignment: CDR1 MNHNS and CDR2 SASEGT. The CDR3 extends over 15 amino acids. V was clipped by 2 bases and J by 0 bases, with 11 bases between them. CDR3 residues: CASSETFYPSYEQYF. In nucleotides, the CDR3 is TGTGCCAGCAGTGAAACCTTCTACCCCTCCTACGAGCAGTACTTC.

The genes are TRBV7-3 and TRBJ2-1; 10 bases align to TRBD2. J was trimmed by 0 bases and V by 0 bases; bases with no gene match: 2. CDR3 length equals 17 residues. The germline V gene encodes CDR1 SGHTA and CDR2 FQGTGA. The CDR3 coding sequence is TGTGCCAGCAGCTTAACCCTAGCGGGGGACTCCTACAATGAGCAGTTCTTC. Its translation: CASSLTLAGDSYNEQFF.

V and J are TRBV2 and TRBJ2-7; D not certain. The germline CDR1 and CDR2 sequences are SNHLY and FYNNEI. The V gene lost 5 bases and the J gene lost 4 bases, with 6 bases spanning the gap. This CDR3 has 11 amino acids. CDR3 in amino acids: CASSTSYEQYF. DNA of the CDR3: TGTGCCAGCAGTACATCGTACGAGCAGTACTTC.

The chain uses TRBV4-1 and TRBJ2-5, with a weak D call TRBD2 (5 bases). Germline V gene lookup returns CDR1 MGHRA and CDR2 YSYEKL. Trimming left V 0 bases short and J 0 bases short, with 14 bases between. The CDR3 contains 17 residues. The CDR3 DNA reads TGCGCCAGCAGCCAAGAAGGTGGGAGATTGTACCAAGAGACCCAGTACTTC. It yields the protein CASSQEGGRLYQETQYF.

This clone appeared a single time. For the CDR3, the DNA is TGTGCCAGCAGCTCTGGGTCAGGGGGTACTGGCTACACCTTC. Its translation: CASSSGSGGTGYTF. This sequence joins TRBV5-4 and TRBJ1-2; 7 nucleotides line up with TRBD1. The CDR3 contains 14 residues. Germline trimming cut 3 bases from V and 7 bases from J; bases unmatched to any gene: 9. Germline CDR1 reads SGHNT; CDR2 reads YYREEE (reference sequence).

The rearrangement links TRBV2 to TRBJ2-7; 7 bases are shared with TRBD1. Germline V gives CDR1 SNHLY, CDR2 FYNNEI. V lost 5 bases to trimming and J lost 1 base; unmatched junction nucleotides: 11. This CDR3 contains 16 residues. The CDR3 sequence is CASSHVLDRLSYEQYF. In DNA, the CDR3 is TGTGCCAGCAGTCACGTCCTGGACAGGCTATCCTACGAGCAGTACTTC.

This chain links TRBV9 with TRBJ1-2; the match to TRBD1 covers 9 bases. The CDR3 contains 15 residues. The germline V gene encodes CDR1 SGDLS and CDR2 YYNGEE. After removal of 0 bases from V and 2 bases from J, the junction contained 2 bases not matched to a gene. The CDR3 here is CASSVGDRENYGYTF. The DNA of the CDR3 is TGTGCCAGCAGCGTAGGGGACAGGGAAAACTATGGCTACACCTTC. Drawing the rest from reference TRBV9 and TRBJ1-2, the complete variable domain is DSGVTQTPKHLITATGQRVTLRCSPRSGDLSVYWYQQSLDQGLQFLIQYYNGEERAKGNILERFSAQQFPDLHSELNLSSLELGDSALYFCASSVGDRENYGYTFGSGTRLTVV.

V is TRBV4-2 and J is TRBJ2-7; TRBD1 might be the D (6 bases). Deletions cut 3 bases from V and 0 bases from J, with 12 bases between. CDR3 size: 15 residues. Germline loops: CDR1 LGHNA, CDR2 YNFKEQ. CDR3 loop: CASSQEGTSSYEQYF. For the CDR3, the DNA is TGTGCCAGCAGCCAGGAAGGGACATCCTCCTACGAGCAGTACTTC.

CDR3 region: CASGLRGTGGKDEQFF. CDR3 DNA: TGTGCTAGTGGTTTGCGAGGGACAGGGGGCAAGGATGAGCAGTTCTTC. The rearrangement joins TRBV12-5 to TRBJ2-1, with 12 bases identical to TRBD1. CDR1 and CDR2 (germline): LGHNT, FRNRAP. J lost 8 bases, V lost 2 bases, and 7 bases had no gene match. This CDR3 spans 16 amino acids.

The chain has TRBV4-1 and TRBJ2-2, with TRBD1 identical over 8 bases. The germline CDR1 and CDR2 sequences are MGHRA and YSYEKL. The CDR3 has 15 residues. Germline trimming cut 0 bases from V and 5 bases from J; bases unmatched to any gene: 2. As DNA, the CDR3 is TGCGCCAGCAGCCAAGAGGACAGGGAGACCGGGGAGCTGTTTTTT. Amino acid sequence: CASSQEDRETGELFF.

This clone occurred once. V gene TRBV7-9 combines with J gene TRBJ2-3; 9 positions agree with TRBD1. The CDR3 has 17 residues. V shed 5 bases and J 5 bases; nucleotides not matched to a gene: 14. The germline V gene encodes CDR1 SEHNR and CDR2 FQNEAQ (reference sequence). The CDR3 DNA follows: TGTGCCAGCAGCCTAATGACCGGGACAGGGTTGGAAGATACGCAGTATTTT. This gives the protein CASSLMTGTGLEDTQYF. Full variable domain (remainder filled in from reference TRBV7-9 and TRBJ2-3): DTGVSQNPRHKITKRGQNVTFRCDPISEHNRLYWYRQTLGQGPEFLTYFQNEAQLEKSRLLSDRFSAERPKGSFSTLEIQRTEQGDSAMYLCASSLMTGTGLEDTQYFGPGTRLTVL.

The V and J genes are TRBV9 and TRBJ2-5; TRBD2 aligns across 11 bases. The trim removed 3 bases at V and 5 bases at J, leaving 9 bases unmatched. The CDR3 runs 16 residues. Germline V gene data show CDR1 as SGDLS and CDR2 as YYNGEE. CDR3 sequence (DNA): TGTGCCAGCAGCGAAAGTATAGCGGGGGGGGAGGAGACCCAGTACTTC. It translates to CASSESIAGGEETQYF.

CDR3 coding DNA: TGTGCCAGCAGCTTGGCCGGGGGGGCCAACTATGGCTACACCTTC. Translating gives CASSLAGGANYGYTF. The chain links TRBV5-6 to TRBJ1-2, with TRBD1 as a possible D gene (6 bases). Between the trimmed V and J ends, which lost 0 bases and 2 bases, there was a span of 11 bases. The CDR3 runs to 15 residues. The V gene's germline CDR1 is SGHDT and CDR2 YYEEEE.

The chain combines TRBV7-8 with TRBJ2-5; D remains ambiguous. Germline assignment: CDR1 SGHVS and CDR2 FQNEAQ. This CDR3 has 14 amino acids. V lost 2 bases and J lost 3, with 10 bases in between. CDR3 residues: CASSLHDLKETQYF. The CDR3 DNA follows: TGTGCCAGCAGCTTACACGATCTAAAAGAGACCCAGTACTTC.

The chain has TRBV11-3 and TRBJ1-6, with D hard to call. CDR1 is SGHNT and CDR2 is YENEEA in the germline V gene. The V gene lost 1 base and the J gene lost 6 bases, with 13 bases spanning the gap. CDR3 length: 16 amino acids. CDR3 protein: CASSLVPALINSPLHF. CDR3 bases: TGTGCCAGCAGCTTAGTCCCAGCGCTAATTAATTCACCCCTCCACTTT.

This clone was picked up one time. The chain couples TRBV5-5 to TRBJ1-2; possible D gene TRBD1, 5 bases. The CDR3 totals 14 residues. V was shortened by 0 bases and J by 3 bases, with 9 bases between the two germline ends. Germline CDR1 is SGHKS and CDR2 is YYEKEE (reference sequence). The CDR3 bases are TGTGCCAGCAGCTTGGAAGGGACTGACTATGGCTACACCTTC. Translation: CASSLEGTDYGYTF.

The chain links TRBV28 to TRBJ1-2; the D gene is possibly TRBD1 (6 bases). Germline V gives CDR1 MDHEN, CDR2 SYDVKM. This CDR3 is built from 14 residues. The ends were cut back, 1 base at V and 8 bases at J, with 14 bases in the middle. DNA of the CDR3: TGTGCCAGCAGTTTATCCAGAGGCGACAGGGGCTACACCTTC. This translates into CASSLSRGDRGYTF.

The chain joins TRBV6-1 to TRBJ2-5; D might be TRBD1 (6 bases). The V gene's germline CDR1 is MNHNS and CDR2 SASEGT. V was shortened by 8 bases and J by 2 bases, with 18 bases between the two germline ends. The CDR3 consists of 15 residues. This chain's CDR3 is CASPKVQGRQETQYF. CDR3 nucleotide sequence: TGTGCCAGCCCTAAAGTCCAGGGGCGGCAAGAGACCCAGTACTTC.

The J gene is TRBJ2-5, the V gene TRBV7-9, with D hard to call. The germline V gene encodes CDR1 SEHNR and CDR2 FQNEAQ (reference sequence). CDR3 length: 13 amino acids. Trimming cost V 1 base and J 5 bases, with 8 bases left between them. This chain's CDR3 is CASSLGGSETQYF. The CDR3 DNA reads TGTGCCAGCAGCTTAGGAGGAAGTGAGACCCAGTACTTC. Filled out from reference TRBV7-9 and TRBJ2-5, the complete variable domain reads DTGVSQNPRHKITKRGQNVTFRCDPISEHNRLYWYRQTLGQGPEFLTYFQNEAQLEKSRLLSDRFSAERPKGSFSTLEIQRTEQGDSAMYLCASSLGGSETQYFGPGTRLLVL.